This T cell receptor (beta chain) is drawn from a study of memory CD4+ T cells and cytomegalovirus serostatus. The sort gate was single viable CD3+CD4+CD8-CD45RO+ cells for memory CD4+ T cells. Measured with immunoSEQ multiplex PCR; TCRdb has only the in-frame clones, and not every one. The sample lists 50,000 or so clones, about 86% seen once, with 2% in the top ten. The V gene lost 8 bases and the J gene lost 2 bases, with 15 bases spanning the gap. The CDR3 loop spans 14 amino acids. CDR1 and CDR2 from the germline V gene are GTSNPN and SVGIG (reference sequence). This clone was picked up a small number of times.

This chain joins TRBV30 and TRBJ2-2; D possibly corresponds to TRBD2 (6 bases). The sequencing sample was made of memory CD4+ T cells from blood. The TCR comes from an adult in good health and CMV-seropositive. In DNA, the CDR3 is TGTGCCGGAGGACGGGGGACTAACACCGGGGAGCTGTTTTTT. Translation: CAGGRGTNTGELFF.